This T cell receptor (beta chain) was sequenced during a study of blood T cell repertoires in COVID-19. Repertoires were generated with immunoSEQ multiplex PCR, while TCRdb's copy carries only in-frame clones and drops some. Among roughly 140,000 clones, over 75% were seen once, and the ten largest hold 13%. V was pared by 2 bases and J by 5 bases, with 7 bases between. This CDR3 has 12 amino acids. The germline gives CDR1 MNHEY, CDR2 SMNVEV (reference sequence). The source is a man aged 55 to 70 with active or convalescent COVID-19. Sample: peripheral blood. The chain uses TRBV27 and TRBJ2-7; D possibly corresponds to TRBD2 (5 bases). CDR3 DNA sequence: TGTGCCAGCAGTTTAATCGGGAACGAGCAGTACTTC. As protein: CASSLIGNEQYF.